One sample yielded the 15 T cell receptor beta chains listed below, sequenced in a study of Ad26.COV2.S vaccination and SARS-CoV-2 variants. Treatment: roughly 19 received Ad26.COV2.S at low or high dose, single or two shots; 5 received placebo; per-sample allocation not given. Sampling was performed 63 days after the first vaccine or placebo injection. Sequencing was performed with immunoSEQ multiplex PCR; in TCRdb, only in-frame clones are kept and a portion is missing. The sample includes about 350,000 clones, approximately 90% of them seen just once. Sample: peripheral blood, taken in a trial of Ad26.COV2.S vaccine versus placebo. These receptors all come from a person aged 18-65 years who received the Ad26.COV2.S COVID-19 vaccine or a placebo.

J is TRBJ2-7 and V is TRBV15, with D perhaps matching TRBD1 (6 bases). Germline V gene lookup returns CDR1 LNHNV and CDR2 YYDKDF (reference sequence). V lost 3 bases, J lost 0 bases, and 12 bases lay in between. This CDR3 is built from 15 residues. CDR3 sequence: CATSRQGRFSYEQYF. The CDR3 bases are TGTGCCACCAGCAGGCAGGGGCGATTCTCCTACGAGCAGTACTTC.

The chain is built from TRBV15 and TRBJ2-7; TRBD2 aligns across 12 bases. There are 19 residues in the CDR3. Losses at the gene ends were 0 bases for V and 1 base for J; bases not matched to a gene: 10. CDR1 is LNHNV and CDR2 is YYDKDF in the germline V gene (reference sequence). Written as DNA, the CDR3 is TGTGCCACCAGCAGAGAAACCTTACTAGCGGGAGGTGGTTCCTACGAGCAGTACTTC. This sequence encodes CATSRETLLAGGGSYEQYF.

The chain couples TRBV7-3 to TRBJ2-7; 10 bases match TRBD1. After removal of 5 bases from V and 6 bases from J, the junction contained 10 bases not matched to a gene. Germline CDR1 reads SGHTA; CDR2 reads FQGTGA. This CDR3 comprises 15 residues. The CDR3 bases are TGTGCCAGCAGCCAAATACCGGGACAGGGGTCCGAGCAGTACTTC. This sequence encodes CASSQIPGQGSEQYF.

In this sample, this clone turned up a few times. The V and J genes are TRBV15 and TRBJ2-6; the D is unclear. V lost 0 bases, J lost 2 bases, and 5 bases lay in between. The germline V gene encodes CDR1 LNHNV and CDR2 YYDKDF (reference sequence). This CDR3 is built from 15 residues. This CDR3 is CATSREDTGANVLTF. CDR3 nucleotides: TGTGCCACCAGCAGAGAAGATACTGGGGCCAACGTCCTGACTTTC.

About this clone: A junction boundary mismatches the germline segment, possibly from a read error. The rearrangement links TRBV7-6 to TRBJ1-2; a weak D match, TRBD1 (5 bases). CDR3 size: 13 residues. Germline-derived CDR1 and CDR2 are SGHVS and FNYEAQ. In DNA, the CDR3 is TGTGCCAGCAGCATGGAGGTGGGCATACAGGTCCATTTC. This translates into CASSMEVGIQVHF. Supplemented by reference TRBV7-6 and TRBJ1-2, the full variable domain reads GAGVSQSPRYKVTKRGQDVALRCDPISGHVSLYWYRQALGQGPEFLTYFNYEAQQDKSGLPNDRFSAERPEGSISTLTIQRTEQRDSAMYRCASSMEVGIQVHFGSGTRLTVV.

The CDR3 DNA sequence: TGTGCCAGCAGTGTAGGCGCGTCCTACGAGCAGTACTTC. This translates into CASSVGASYEQYF. The rearrangement links TRBV28 to TRBJ2-7; D call uncertain. Germline-derived CDR1 and CDR2 are MDHEN and SYDVKM. With 5 bases removed from V and 1 base from J, the gap between germline ends came to 9 bases. CDR3 length equals 13 residues. Full variable domain (missing parts from reference TRBV28 and TRBJ2-7): DVKVTQSSRYLVKRTGEKVFLECVQDMDHENMFWYRQDPGLGLRLIYFSYDVKMKEKGDIPEGYSVSREKKERFSLILESASTNQTSMYLCASSVGASYEQYFGPGTRLTVT.

The chain carries TRBV27 and TRBJ2-7; possible D gene TRBD1, 5 bases. V lost 9 bases and J 0 bases, leaving 9 bases between the germline ends. Germline loops: CDR1 MNHEY, CDR2 SMNVEV (reference sequence). The CDR3 covers 12 residues. The CDR3 spells CASLDNSYEQYF. For the CDR3, the DNA is TGTGCCAGTCTGGACAACTCCTACGAGCAGTACTTC.

The gene calls are TRBV9 and TRBJ2-7; 7 bases are a match to TRBD1. Germline-derived CDR1 and CDR2 are SGDLS and YYNGEE. J was trimmed by 6 bases and V by 0 bases; bases with no gene match: 6. The CDR3 totals 14 residues. The CDR3 DNA is TGTGCCAGCAGCGTAGAGGGTAACAGGGGCGAGCAGTACTTC. It encodes CASSVEGNRGEQYF.

The chain couples TRBV7-6 to TRBJ2-5; 8 positions agree with TRBD2. Per germline, CDR1 SGHVS and CDR2 FNYEAQ. The CDR3 has 14 amino acids. V shed 3 bases, J shed 0 bases, and the junction held 0 bases outside the gene matches. The CDR3 nucleotides are TGTGCCAGCAGCTTTAGCGGGAACCAAGAGACCCAGTACTTC. It specifies CASSFSGNQETQYF.

This sequence joins TRBV13 and TRBJ2-5, with D perhaps matching TRBD2 (5 bases). The germline V and J ends were trimmed by 5 bases and 1 base, with 11 bases remaining between them. This CDR3 region has 14 residues. The germline gives CDR1 PRHDT, CDR2 FYEKMQ (reference sequence). CDR3 residues: CASSTRLSQETQYF. Here the CDR3 DNA reads TGTGCCAGCAGCACGCGACTATCCCAAGAGACCCAGTACTTC.

This rearrangement joins TRBV27 to TRBJ2-7; 9 bases are shared with TRBD1. Germline V lookup: CDR1 MNHEY, CDR2 SMNVEV (reference sequence). The CDR3 is 16 amino acids. Trimming cost V 5 bases and J 5 bases; bases outside gene matches: 13. The CDR3 sequence: CASSLHSGTGTDEQYF. CDR3 DNA sequence: TGTGCCAGCAGTCTGCACTCCGGGACAGGGACCGACGAGCAGTACTTC.

This chain joins TRBV6-4 and TRBJ1-5; 7 nucleotides agree with TRBD1. Per the germline V gene, CDR1 is MRHNA and CDR2 is SNTAGT. The CDR3 sequence is 14 residues long. V lost 3 bases and J lost 6; bases outside the gene matches: 5. CDR3: CASSDKGGGQPQHF. Here the CDR3 DNA reads TGTGCCAGCAGTGATAAAGGGGGCGGTCAGCCCCAGCATTTT.

This sequence joins TRBV11-1 and TRBJ2-2; no clear D gene. Germline lookup yields CDR1 SGHAT and CDR2 FQDESV (reference sequence). V was clipped by 3 bases and J by 4 bases, with 6 bases between them. The CDR3 has 13 amino acids. In DNA, the CDR3 is TGTGCCAGCAGCTTGCAGACCACCGGGGAGCTGTTTTTT. It codes for CASSLQTTGELFF.

This sequence joins TRBV6-5 and TRBJ2-3; no reliable D call. Trimming cost V 6 bases and J 3 bases, with 16 bases left between them. Germline V gene sequence: CDR1 MNHEY, CDR2 SVGAGI. The CDR3 is 15 amino acids. In DNA form, the CDR3 reads TGTGCCAGCAGCGTGGGCAGCCTGGGGACAGATACGCAGTATTTT. The encoded protein is CASSVGSLGTDTQYF.

V usage is TRBV7-9 and J usage is TRBJ1-2, with 8 bases fitting TRBD1. The V gene's germline CDR1 is SEHNR and CDR2 FQNEAQ (reference sequence). CDR3 length equals 14 residues. Trimming took 4 bases from V and 2 from J; bases not matched to a gene: 3. The DNA for the CDR3 is TGTGCCAGCAGCTCAAGGACAGGGAACTATGGCTACACCTTC. Translated: CASSSRTGNYGYTF.